The clone carrying this T cell receptor (beta chain) has a handful of counts. This may come from a read error, since a much larger clone is one base off. This same CDR3 is encoded by further DNA sequences in the sample. This sample is drawn from a study of metastatic and nonmetastatic thyroid tumors. Study-level information: Repertoires of blood and of tissue (tumor or nodule) from malignant and benign thyroid patients were compared.

The authors' processing: A distant-metastasis classifier for papillary thyroid cancer was built using CDR3 differences across clinicopathological groups. TCRdb re-called clones from the PCR reads using MiXCR. TCRdb, not the authors, supplied the V and J calls. The sample holds some 31,000 clones; 15% to 20% are singletons and the top ten take about 22%. Not a single patient had been given any form of treatment at any point before undergoing thyroid surgery. V dropped 7 bases and J dropped 5 bases, with 11 bases sitting between them. This CDR3 contains 11 residues. Germline V CDR1 and CDR2: SQVTM, ANQGSEA.

This clonotype was sampled from a female donor with papillary thyroid cancer or a benign thyroid nodule (not recorded which). Some clones in this sample may be carry-over from other donors' samples. The rearrangement links TRBV29-1 to TRBJ1-1; D is ambiguous. Sequencing was performed on blood. The CDR3 DNA reads TGCAGCGGAGGTGGGGTTACTGAAGCTTTCTTT. Amino acid sequence: CSGGGVTEAFF. The whole variable domain, remainder taken from reference TRBV29-1 and TRBJ1-1, is SAVISQKPSRDICQRGTSLTIQCQVDSQVTMMFWYRQQPGQSLTLIATANQGSEATYESGFVIDKFPISRPNLTFSTLTVSNMSPEDSSIYLCSGGGVTEAFFGQGTRLTVV.